Following are 18 T cell receptor beta chains from one sample sequenced in a study of blood T cell repertoires in COVID-19. Assay used: immunoSEQ multiplex PCR; TCRdb lists only in-frame clones, some missing. The data show about 49,000 clones, with 82% seen just once and 2.5% to 3% held by the top ten. Sequencing used peripheral blood. These receptors were obtained from a woman in her sixties or seventies with acute or convalescent COVID-19.

This clone was observed once. This chain uses TRBV9 with TRBJ1-2, with D perhaps TRBD1 (6 bases). The CDR3 has 14 amino acids. With 3 bases removed from V and 8 bases from J, the gap between germline ends came to 17 bases. Looked up from germline, CDR1 is SGDLS and CDR2 is YYNGEE. CDR3 bases: TGTGCCAGCAGCGCCCGAAGGGGGTTGGGGGGCTACACCTTC. Its translation: CASSARRGLGGYTF.

V gene TRBV6-6 combines with J gene TRBJ2-3; D is perhaps TRBD2 (5 bases). Trimming took off 2 bases at V and 7 bases at J, with 13 bases between the two ends. Per germline, CDR1 MNHNY and CDR2 SVGAGI (reference sequence). The CDR3 extends over 14 amino acids. The CDR3 DNA sequence: TGTGCCAGCAGTTACGTGTTCGGGGTAAATACGCAGTATTTT. It yields the protein CASSYVFGVNTQYF.

The rearrangement links TRBV7-8 to TRBJ1-2, with 7 bases that match TRBD1. This CDR3 is 15 amino acids long. J gave up 8 bases and V 1 base, and 10 bases lay outside the gene matches. Germline CDR1 and CDR2: SGHVS and FQNEAQ. Here the CDR3 reads CASSLGNRGGAGYTF. Written as DNA, the CDR3 is TGTGCCAGCAGCTTAGGAAACAGGGGCGGAGCGGGCTACACCTTC.

This sequence joins TRBV11-2 and TRBJ1-2; D ambiguous. Germline V gene sequence: CDR1 SGHAT, CDR2 FQNNGV. V lost 2 bases and J 8 bases, leaving 6 bases between the germline ends. The CDR3 has 11 residues. The CDR3 nucleotides read TGTGCCAGCAGCTTAAGTACAGGCTACACCTTC. Protein: CASSLSTGYTF.

J is TRBJ2-3 and V is TRBV7-2; 14 bases are a match to TRBD2. This CDR3 is 15 amino acids long. Trimming removed 5 bases from V and 7 bases from J; junction bases left unmatched: 5. The germline CDR1 and CDR2 sequences are SGHTA and FQGNSA. CDR3 sequence: CASSPGTSGGYTQYF. The CDR3 nucleotides are TGTGCCAGCAGCCCAGGGACTAGCGGGGGCTATACGCAGTATTTT.

The chain is built from TRBV5-1 and TRBJ2-2; weak D call: TRBD1 (5 bases). Trimming took off 1 base at V and 3 bases at J, with 13 bases between the two ends. The CDR3 runs 16 residues. Germline values: CDR1 SGHRS, CDR2 YFSETQ. CDR3 sequence: CASSLPGNGDTGELFF. As DNA, the CDR3 is TGCGCCAGCAGCTTGCCAGGGAATGGGGACACCGGGGAGCTGTTTTTT.

The chain couples TRBV6-5 to TRBJ1-6; tentatively, D is TRBD1 (5 bases). Trimming shortened V by 7 bases and J by 11 bases, and 18 bases separated the two germline ends. Germline CDR1 is MNHEY and CDR2 is SVGAGI. The CDR3 totals 14 residues. The CDR3 loop is CASNQEGFATPLHF. In nucleotides, the CDR3 is TGTGCCAGCAACCAGGAGGGGTTTGCCACACCCCTCCACTTT.

The chain joins TRBV6-6 to TRBJ1-2; D is undetermined. CDR1 is MNHNY, CDR2 SVGAGI, per germline (reference sequence). The CDR3 spans 14 residues. V was trimmed by 6 bases and J by 0 bases, leaving 11 bases between them. The CDR3 is CASRATGANYGYTF. The CDR3 DNA reads as TGTGCCAGCAGGGCGACGGGAGCTAACTATGGCTACACCTTC.

The gene calls are TRBV19 and TRBJ1-5, with 9 bases fitting TRBD1. CDR3 length: 15 residues. The trim removed 6 bases at V and 4 bases at J, leaving 7 bases unmatched. The germline gives CDR1 LNHDA, CDR2 SQIVND (reference sequence). Here the CDR3 DNA reads TGTGCCAGTAGCCCCGGGACAGGGTTTAATCAGCCCCAGCATTTT. It translates to CASSPGTGFNQPQHF.

The J gene is TRBJ2-7, the V gene TRBV5-4; no definite D call. V lost 1 base and J lost 0, with 5 bases in between. CDR1 and CDR2 from the germline V gene are SGHNT and YYREEE (reference sequence). The length of the CDR3 is 13 residues. The DNA for the CDR3 is TGTGCCAGCAGCTTGACAGCCTCCTACGAGCAGTACTTC. Its protein is CASSLTASYEQYF.

The chain has TRBV18 and TRBJ2-3, with 14 bases lining up with TRBD2. This CDR3 is 18 amino acids long. Per germline, CDR1 KGHSH and CDR2 LQKENI. The V segment lost 3 bases and the J segment 3 bases; nucleotides outside the gene matches: 8. CDR3 DNA sequence: TGTGCCAGCTCACCGACTAGCGGGGGGGCCGGCGGGACAGATACGCAGTATTTT. It is translated as CASSPTSGGAGGTDTQYF.

This chain joins TRBV3-1 (or the pseudogene TRBV3-2) and TRBJ2-1; 9 bases line up with TRBD2. The junction had 8 bases not matched to a gene; V was cut back by 2 bases and J by 12 bases. The CDR3 length is 14 residues. Germline CDR1 and CDR2: LGHDT and YNNKEL (reference sequence). The chain's CDR3 is CASSQRLAVVGQFF. The CDR3 DNA reads TGTGCCAGCAGCCAACGACTAGCGGTAGTAGGGCAGTTCTTC.

V gene TRBV28 combines with J gene TRBJ1-5; D ambiguous. V was shortened by 6 bases and J by 5 bases, with 5 bases between the two germline ends. The CDR3 is 11 residues long. Germline-derived CDR1 and CDR2 are MDHEN and SYDVKM. CDR3 protein: CASRGDQPQHF. The CDR3 DNA follows: TGTGCCAGCAGAGGAGATCAGCCCCAGCATTTT.

CDR3 residues: CASSLEQGPQPQHF. The DNA for the CDR3 is TGTGCCAGCAGCTTAGAACAGGGCCCTCAGCCCCAGCATTTT. This chain links TRBV7-6 with TRBJ1-5; D perhaps matches TRBD1 (6 bases). There are 14 residues in the CDR3. V lost 1 base and J lost 6, with 10 bases in between. Germline V gene sequence: CDR1 SGHVS, CDR2 FNYEAQ.

In this sample, this clone turned up once. The J gene is TRBJ1-1, the V gene TRBV28, with D maybe TRBD1 (5 bases). Between the trimmed V and J ends, which lost 10 bases and 4 bases, there was a span of 10 bases. Germline assignment: CDR1 MDHEN and CDR2 SYDVKM. CDR3 length: 11 amino acids. CDR3 amino acids: CATGIPTEAFF. As DNA, the CDR3 is TGTGCCACAGGGATCCCCACTGAAGCTTTCTTT. Full variable domain (remainder filled in from reference TRBV28 and TRBJ1-1): DVKVTQSSRYLVKRTGEKVFLECVQDMDHENMFWYRQDPGLGLRLIYFSYDVKMKEKGDIPEGYSVSREKKERFSLILESASTNQTSMYLCATGIPTEAFFGQGTRLTVV.

The genes are TRBV28 and TRBJ1-1; 7 nucleotides agree with TRBD1. Trimming removed 9 bases from V and 6 bases from J; junction bases left unmatched: 16. This CDR3 is 15 amino acids long. In germline, CDR1 is MDHEN, CDR2 SYDVKM. The CDR3 bases are TGTGCCAGTGAACCCCGACAGGGTGCCCCGCCTGAAGCTTTCTTT. Translation: CASEPRQGAPPEAFF. The full variable domain, with the rest looked up from reference TRBV28 and TRBJ1-1, is DVKVTQSSRYLVKRTGEKVFLECVQDMDHENMFWYRQDPGLGLRLIYFSYDVKMKEKGDIPEGYSVSREKKERFSLILESASTNQTSMYLCASEPRQGAPPEAFFGQGTRLTVV.

The chain has TRBV6-6 and TRBJ2-2; 8 nucleotides match TRBD1. The germline V gene encodes CDR1 MNHNY and CDR2 SVGAGI (reference sequence). This CDR3 has 16 residues. J was trimmed by 7 bases and V by 8 bases; bases with no gene match: 15. The CDR3 is CASRAPGTGNGGELFF. The CDR3 DNA reads as TGTGCCAGCCGAGCACCCGGGACAGGAAATGGCGGGGAGCTGTTTTTT.

V and J are TRBV6-5 and TRBJ2-4; tentative D call: TRBD1 (6 bases). This CDR3 spans 13 amino acids. Deletions cut 8 bases from V and 4 bases from J, with 12 bases between. The germline gives CDR1 MNHEY, CDR2 SVGAGI. CDR3 sequence: CASAWGPKNIQYF. The CDR3 DNA reads TGTGCCAGCGCCTGGGGGCCGAAAAACATTCAGTACTTC.